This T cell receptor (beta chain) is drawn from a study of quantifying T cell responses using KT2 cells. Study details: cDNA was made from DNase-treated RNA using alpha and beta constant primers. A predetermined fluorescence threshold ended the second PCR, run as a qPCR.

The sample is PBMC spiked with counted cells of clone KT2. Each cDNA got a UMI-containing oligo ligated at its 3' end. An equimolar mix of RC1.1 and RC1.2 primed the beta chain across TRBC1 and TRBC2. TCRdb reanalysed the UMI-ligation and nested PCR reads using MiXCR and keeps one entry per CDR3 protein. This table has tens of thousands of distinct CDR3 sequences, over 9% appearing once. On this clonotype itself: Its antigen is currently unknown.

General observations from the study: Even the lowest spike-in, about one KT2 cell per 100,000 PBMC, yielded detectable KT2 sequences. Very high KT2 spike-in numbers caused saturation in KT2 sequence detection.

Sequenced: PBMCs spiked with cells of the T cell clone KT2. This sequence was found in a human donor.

Here the CDR3 reads CASSRGDSGGYEQYF. CDR3 DNA: TGTGCCAGCAGCCGAGGGGACAGCGGAGGGTACGAGCAGTACTTC. The chain combines TRBV3-1 with TRBJ2-7; D might be TRBD1 (7 bases). The V and J ends lost 4 bases and 4 bases respectively, with 17 bases between them. Germline lookup yields CDR1 LGHDT and CDR2 YNNKEL (reference sequence). The CDR3 consists of 15 residues.